Listed below are T cell receptor beta chains from one sample, sequenced in a study of blood T cells in healthy people across ages. MiXCR was run by TCRdb on the 5' RACE reads, yielding one entry per CDR3 protein. The table has 910,000 or so distinct CDR3 sequences, about 51% seen once. Specimen: blood. Receptors originate from a woman aged 55-69 years in good health. The CDR3 runs from the conserved cysteine through the conserved F or W. A D gene is named only where the DNA matches it firmly. Not all rows give a size; the values are once, few, many and, for expanded clones, a class.

clone_size,d_call,j_call,v_call,cdr3_aa,cdr3_nt
many,.,TRBJ1-2,TRBV7-9,CASSLSPRDGYTF,TGTGCCAGCAGCTTATCCCCCAGGGATGGCTACACCTTC
few,.,TRBJ2-7,TRBV11-1,CASSHYSYEQYF,TGTGCCAGCAGTCACTACTCCTACGAGCAGTACTTC
few,TRBD2,TRBJ2-6,TRBV20-1,CSARDSGGSRGANVLTF,TGCAGTGCTAGAGATTCGGGAGGGAGCAGAGGGGCCAACGTCCTGACTTTC
once,TRBD2,TRBJ2-3,TRBV15,CATSRDPVGIAGAKTDTQYF,TGTGCCACCAGCAGAGATCCCGTTGGGATAGCGGGAGCGAAGACAGATACGCAGTATTTT
.,.,TRBJ2-7,TRBV20-1,CSANGAGSSYEQYF,TGCAGTGCTAACGGGGCGGGGAGCTCCTACGAGCAGTACTTC
.,.,TRBJ2-7,TRBV18,CASSPRPVGDEQYF,TGTGCCAGCTCACCAAGGCCAGTGGGAGACGAGCAGTACTTC
.,TRBD2,TRBJ2-3,TRBV20-1,CSARDPGLVPTDTQYF,TGCAGTGCTAGAGACCCGGGACTAGTTCCCACAGATACGCAGTATTTT
.,.,TRBJ2-2,TRBV2,CASAIEGFGTGELFF,TGTGCCAGCGCAATAGAGGGGTTTGGGACCGGGGAGCTGTTTTTT
few,TRBD2,TRBJ2-5,TRBV5-6,CASKPRGGRQTQYF,TGTGCCAGCAAACCTCGGGGGGGTAGGCAGACCCAGTACTTC
.,.,TRBJ2-5,TRBV28,CASYYGQRGYF,TGTGCCAGCTATTACGGACAGAGAGGGTACTTC
.,.,TRBJ1-1,TRBV12-3/TRBV12-4,CASSSQHRVRTEAFF,TGTGCCAGCAGCTCTCAGCACAGGGTTCGGACTGAAGCTTTCTTT
once,TRBD2,TRBJ2-7,TRBV28,CASSRREVNEQYF,TGTGCCAGCAGTAGGCGGGAGGTCAATGAGCAGTACTTC
.,TRBD2,TRBJ2-7,TRBV5-1,CASRAFAGGAYEQYF,TGCGCCAGCAGAGCCTTTGCGGGGGGGGCCTACGAGCAGTACTTC
.,TRBD1,TRBJ1-6,TRBV28,CATTPDRTNSPLHF,TGTGCCACCACGCCGGACAGGACGAATTCACCCCTCCACTTT
.,TRBD1,TRBJ2-6,TRBV7-2,CASSLGQGITSGANVLTF,TGTGCCAGCAGCTTAGGACAGGGAATTACCTCTGGGGCCAACGTCCTGACTTTC
.,.,TRBJ2-5,TRBV5-1,CASSVGWARRQETQYF,TGCGCCAGCAGCGTAGGATGGGCCAGACGCCAAGAGACCCAGTACTTC
many,.,TRBJ1-2,TRBV18,CASSPGWGLYGYTF,TGTGCCAGCTCACCAGGGTGGGGCCTCTATGGCTACACCTTC
.,TRBD1,TRBJ1-5,TRBV6-2/TRBV6-3,CASRRTGESNQPQHF,TGTGCCAGCAGACGGACAGGCGAGAGCAATCAGCCCCAGCATTTT
.,TRBD1,TRBJ1-5,TRBV5-1,CASSLMGDGTGQEPQHF,TGCGCCAGCAGCTTGATGGGGGATGGGACAGGGCAGGAGCCCCAGCATTTT
.,.,TRBJ2-7,TRBV20-1,CSASPKDYGTLEQYF,TGCAGTGCTAGCCCGAAGGACTATGGGACCCTCGAGCAGTACTTC
once,.,TRBJ2-7,TRBV7-8,CASGRRTGYEQYF,TGTGCCAGCGGTAGGAGGACTGGCTACGAGCAGTACTTC
.,TRBD1,TRBJ2-6,TRBV3-1,CASSDRGPGANVLTF,TGTGCCAGCAGCGACAGGGGACCTGGGGCCAACGTCCTGACTTTC
few,.,TRBJ2-7,TRBV12-3/TRBV12-4,CASSLPPYEQYF,TGTGCCAGCAGTTTGCCCCCGTACGAGCAGTACTTC
.,.,TRBJ1-2,TRBV20-1,CSATGRSFYGYTF,TGCAGTGCTACCGGACGGTCTTTCTATGGCTACACCTTC
.,TRBD1,TRBJ1-2,TRBV5-1,CASSLGNRDRAVGYTF,TGCGCCAGCAGCTTGGGAAACCGGGACAGGGCGGTGGGCTACACCTTC
.,TRBD1,TRBJ1-5,TRBV10-3,CAISTLTGILHF,TGTGCCATCAGCACCCTGACAGGGATTCTGCATTTT
.,.,TRBJ1-5,TRBV5-6,CASSYRVGDIGNQPQHF,TGTGCCAGCAGCTACCGGGTCGGGGATATTGGCAATCAGCCCCAGCATTTT
.,.,TRBJ2-7,TRBV4-1,CASNQVSSDSYEQYF,TGCGCCAGCAACCAAGTGTCGAGCGACTCCTACGAGCAGTACTTC
once,.,TRBJ2-2,TRBV6-1,CASSGPGTGELFF,TGTGCCAGCAGTGGGCCGGGCACCGGGGAGCTGTTTTTT
few,.,TRBJ2-7,TRBV4-3,CASSQGARAYEQYF,TGCGCCAGCAGCCAAGGTGCTAGGGCCTACGAGCAGTACTTC
.,.,TRBJ2-2,TRBV11-2,CASILNTGELFF,TGTGCCAGCATATTGAACACCGGGGAGCTGTTTTTT
.,.,TRBJ1-5,TRBV28,CASSLLSAPQHF,TGCGCCAGCAGTCTCCTTTCTGCGCCCCAGCATTTT
.,.,TRBJ2-7,TRBV5-6,CASTDRRHEQYF,TGTGCCAGCACGGACCGCCGCCACGAGCAGTACTTC
.,.,TRBJ2-5,TRBV6-2/TRBV6-3,CASRPGTTYQETQYF,TGTGCCAGCAGACCCGGGACAACGTACCAAGAGACCCAGTACTTC
.,TRBD2,TRBJ2-3,TRBV20-1,CSAAGLAGLVTDTQYF,TGCAGTGCTGCGGGACTAGCGGGACTGGTGACAGATACGCAGTATTTT
few,.,TRBJ1-1,TRBV29-1,CSPPGLMNTEAFF,TGCAGCCCCCCAGGGCTCATGAACACTGAAGCTTTCTTT
few,.,TRBJ2-1,TRBV29-1,CSGKHLTRENEQFF,TGCAGCGGAAAACATCTTACCAGGGAAAATGAGCAGTTCTTC
few,.,TRBJ1-5,TRBV6-1,CASSEERDSQPQHF,TGTGCCAGCAGTGAAGAAAGGGACTCTCAGCCCCAGCATTTT
.,.,TRBJ2-7,TRBV20-1,CSARVPDSILSYEQYF,TGCAGTGCTAGAGTCCCCGATAGTATCCTCTCCTACGAGCAGTACTTC
many,.,TRBJ1-5,TRBV7-6,CASSLAPGVRDQPQHF,TGTGCCAGCAGCTTAGCTCCAGGGGTGAGGGATCAGCCCCAGCATTTT
.,TRBD2,TRBJ2-5,TRBV5-6,CASKEGGLAGWETQYF,TGTGCCAGCAAGGAAGGAGGACTAGCGGGATGGGAGACCCAGTACTTC
.,TRBD2,TRBJ2-7,TRBV3-1,CASRFSGGEQYF,TGTGCCAGCAGGTTTTCGGGGGGAGAGCAGTACTTC
.,TRBD1,TRBJ2-1,TRBV5-1,CASSLVGTDREETQFF,TGCGCCAGCAGCTTGGTCGGGACGGACAGGGAAGAGACCCAGTTCTTC
.,.,TRBJ2-1,TRBV12-3/TRBV12-4,CASSYGGPYNEQFF,TGTGCCAGCAGTTATGGAGGCCCCTACAATGAGCAGTTCTTC
few,.,TRBJ1-2,TRBV14,CASSQRGGPSRSYGYTF,TGTGCCAGCAGCCAACGGGGGGGACCCTCCAGGAGCTATGGCTACACCTTC
.,.,TRBJ1-4,TRBV2,CASKRTAEEKLFF,TGTGCCAGCAAGAGGACAGCAGAAGAAAAACTGTTTTTT
.,TRBD2,TRBJ2-1,TRBV27,CASSLLGLARKEQFF,TGTGCCAGCAGTTTATTGGGACTAGCGAGGAAAGAGCAGTTCTTC
.,TRBD2,TRBJ2-7,TRBV4-1,CASSHPGTMVTYEQYF,TGCGCCAGCAGCCACCCCGGGACTATGGTTACCTACGAGCAGTACTTC
.,.,TRBJ1-4,TRBV7-8,CASSLGRYSAINEKLFF,TGTGCCAGCAGCTTAGGGAGATACAGCGCGATTAATGAAAAACTGTTTTTT
.,TRBD2,TRBJ2-7,TRBV20-1,CSASGASGRNEQYF,TGCAGTGCTAGCGGCGCTAGCGGGAGAAACGAGCAGTACTTC
.,TRBD2,TRBJ2-3,TRBV7-6,CASSLGTSRRTDTQYF,TGTGCCAGCAGCTTAGGGACTAGCCGACGCACAGATACGCAGTATTTT
.,.,TRBJ2-7,TRBV2,CASSDLPWGYEQYF,TGTGCCAGCAGTGATCTACCCTGGGGCTACGAGCAGTACTTC
.,TRBD2,TRBJ2-1,TRBV28,CASSGVGIAGGPSSYNEQFF,TGTGCCAGCAGTGGGGTTGGGATAGCGGGAGGCCCGAGCTCCTACAATGAGCAGTTCTTC
.,TRBD1,TRBJ2-3,TRBV4-2,CASSQTTGGGGTDTQYF,TGTGCCAGCAGCCAGACAACAGGGGGAGGAGGAACAGATACGCAGTATTTT